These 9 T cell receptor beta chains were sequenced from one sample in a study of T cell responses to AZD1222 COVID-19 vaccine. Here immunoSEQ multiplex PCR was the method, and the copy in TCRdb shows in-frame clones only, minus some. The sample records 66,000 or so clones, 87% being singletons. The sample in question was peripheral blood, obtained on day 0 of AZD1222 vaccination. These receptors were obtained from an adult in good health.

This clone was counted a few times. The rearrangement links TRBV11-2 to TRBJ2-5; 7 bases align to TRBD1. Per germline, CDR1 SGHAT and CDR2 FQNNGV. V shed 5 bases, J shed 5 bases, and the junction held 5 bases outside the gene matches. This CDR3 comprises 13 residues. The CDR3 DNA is TGTGCCAGCAGCCTTTCGACAGGGGAGACCCAGTACTTC. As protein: CASSLSTGETQYF.

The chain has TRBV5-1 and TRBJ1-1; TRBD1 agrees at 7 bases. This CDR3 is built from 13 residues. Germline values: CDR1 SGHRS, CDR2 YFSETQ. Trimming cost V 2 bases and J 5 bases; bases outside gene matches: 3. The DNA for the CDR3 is TGCGCCAGCAGCTTTACAGGGGTGACTGAAGCTTTCTTT. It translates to CASSFTGVTEAFF.

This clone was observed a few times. CDR3: CASSFGTKNTGELFF. The CDR3 DNA is TGTGCCAGCAGCTTCGGGACTAAGAACACCGGGGAGCTGTTTTTT. The V and J genes are TRBV6-5 and TRBJ2-2; 7 positions agree with TRBD2. CDR3 length: 15 residues. Germline CDR1 reads MNHEY; CDR2 reads SVGAGI. V shed 6 bases, J shed 1 base, and the junction held 5 bases outside the gene matches.

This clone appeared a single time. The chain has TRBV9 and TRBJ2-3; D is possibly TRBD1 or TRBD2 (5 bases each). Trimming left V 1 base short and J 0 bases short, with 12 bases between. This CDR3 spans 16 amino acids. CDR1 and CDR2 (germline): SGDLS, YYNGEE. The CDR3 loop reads CASSVTGRGSTDTQYF. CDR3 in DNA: TGTGCCAGCAGCGTAACAGGCCGAGGGAGCACAGATACGCAGTATTTT.

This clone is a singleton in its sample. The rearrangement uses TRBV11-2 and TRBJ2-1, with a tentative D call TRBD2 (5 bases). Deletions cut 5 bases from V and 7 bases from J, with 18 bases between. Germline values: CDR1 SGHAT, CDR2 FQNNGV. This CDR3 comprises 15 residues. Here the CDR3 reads CASSTGLAIWNEQFF. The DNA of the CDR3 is TGTGCCAGCAGCACTGGGCTAGCTATATGGAATGAGCAGTTCTTC. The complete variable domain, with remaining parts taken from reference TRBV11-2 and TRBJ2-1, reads EAGVAQSPRYKIIEKRQSVAFWCNPISGHATLYWYQQILGQGPKLLIQFQNNGVVDDSQLPKDRFSAERLKGVDSTLKIQPAKLEDSAVYLCASSTGLAIWNEQFFGPGTRLTVL.

The chain's CDR3 is CASASGGSPPQHF. In DNA, the CDR3 is TGTGCCAGCGCCTCAGGGGGGTCCCCGCCCCAGCATTTT. The chain recombines TRBV7-9 with TRBJ1-5; TRBD1 agrees at 7 bases. Per the germline V gene, CDR1 is SEHNR and CDR2 is FQNEAQ (reference sequence). The CDR3 is made up of 13 amino acids. Trimming took 8 bases from V and 9 from J; bases not matched to a gene: 10.

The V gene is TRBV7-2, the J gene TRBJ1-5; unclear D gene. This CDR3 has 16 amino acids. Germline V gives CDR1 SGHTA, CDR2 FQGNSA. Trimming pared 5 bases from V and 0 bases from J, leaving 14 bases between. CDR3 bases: TGTGCCAGCAGCCCCCACGGTCCCTATAGCAATCAGCCCCAGCATTTT. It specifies CASSPHGPYSNQPQHF. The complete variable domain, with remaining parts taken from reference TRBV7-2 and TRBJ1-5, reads GAGVSQSPSNKVTEKGKDVELRCDPISGHTALYWYRQSLGQGLEFLIYFQGNSAPDKSGLPSDRFSAERTGGSVSTLTIQRTQQEDSAVYLCASSPHGPYSNQPQHFGDGTRLSIL.

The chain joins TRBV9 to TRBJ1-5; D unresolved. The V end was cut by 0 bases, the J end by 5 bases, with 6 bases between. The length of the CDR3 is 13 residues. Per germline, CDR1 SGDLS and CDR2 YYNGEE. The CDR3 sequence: CASSVASDQPQHF. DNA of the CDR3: TGTGCCAGCAGCGTAGCGAGTGATCAGCCCCAGCATTTT.

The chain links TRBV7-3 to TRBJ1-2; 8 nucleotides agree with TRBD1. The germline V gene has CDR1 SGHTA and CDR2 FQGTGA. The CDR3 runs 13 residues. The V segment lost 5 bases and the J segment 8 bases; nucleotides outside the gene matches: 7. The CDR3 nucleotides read TGTGCCAGCAGCGACGGGACAGGCTTGGGCTACACCTTC. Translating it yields CASSDGTGLGYTF.